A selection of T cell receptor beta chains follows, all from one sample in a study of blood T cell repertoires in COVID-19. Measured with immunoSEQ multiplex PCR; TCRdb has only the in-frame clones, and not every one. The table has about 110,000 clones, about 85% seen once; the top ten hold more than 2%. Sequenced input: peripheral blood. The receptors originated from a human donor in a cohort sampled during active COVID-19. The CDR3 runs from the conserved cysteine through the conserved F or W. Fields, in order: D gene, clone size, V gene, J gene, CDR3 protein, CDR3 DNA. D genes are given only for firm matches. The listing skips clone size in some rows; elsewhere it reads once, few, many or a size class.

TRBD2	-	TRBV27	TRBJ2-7	CASSPGTSGSYEQYF	TGTGCCAGCAGTCCAGGGACTAGCGGGAGCTACGAGCAGTACTTC
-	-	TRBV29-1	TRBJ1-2	CSVEDEQANYGYTF	TGCAGCGTTGAAGATGAACAGGCCAACTATGGCTACACCTTC
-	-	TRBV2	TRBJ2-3	CASSEVVSTDTQYF	TGTGCCAGCAGTGAAGTCGTTAGCACAGATACGCAGTATTTT
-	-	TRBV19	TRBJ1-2	CASSIWRLPYGYTF	TGTGCCAGTAGTATATGGAGGTTACCCTATGGCTACACCTTC
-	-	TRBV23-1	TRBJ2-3	CASSQSETGRPDTQYF	TGCGCCAGCAGTCAATCCGAGACAGGGAGGCCAGATACGCAGTATTTT
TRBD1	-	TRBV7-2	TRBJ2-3	CASGDRTTDTQYF	TGTGCCAGTGGGGACAGGACCACAGATACGCAGTATTTT
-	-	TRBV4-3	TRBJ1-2	CASSDEWGAGYGYTF	TGCGCCAGCAGCGACGAATGGGGCGCTGGCTATGGCTACACCTTC
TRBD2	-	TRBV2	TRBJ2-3	CASRSGGAPDTQYF	TGTGCCAGCAGAAGCGGGGGGGCCCCAGATACGCAGTATTTT
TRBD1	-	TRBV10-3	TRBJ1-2	CASQQGASYGYTF	TGTGCCAGTCAACAGGGGGCGAGCTATGGCTACACCTTC
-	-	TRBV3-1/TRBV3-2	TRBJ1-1	CASSQVGLSDTEAFF	TGTGCCAGCAGCCAAGTCGGACTGTCGGACACTGAAGCTTTCTTT
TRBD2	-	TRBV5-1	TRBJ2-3	CASSLGGRALDTQYF	TGCGCCAGCAGCTTAGGTGGGAGGGCTTTAGATACGCAGTATTTT
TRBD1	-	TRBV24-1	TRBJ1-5	CATSATGAQPQHF	TGTGCCACCAGCGCGACAGGGGCTCAGCCCCAGCATTTT
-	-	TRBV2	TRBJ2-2	CASSGRTAETGELFF	TGTGCCAGCAGTGGGCGGACTGCTGAGACCGGGGAGCTGTTTTTT
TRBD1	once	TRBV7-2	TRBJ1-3	CASSRWPGTGTGNTIYF	TGTGCCAGCAGCCGTTGGCCCGGGACAGGGACTGGAAACACCATATATTTT
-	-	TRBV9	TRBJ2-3	CASSVEPTSTDTQYF	TGTGCCAGCAGCGTAGAGCCTACCAGCACAGATACGCAGTATTTT
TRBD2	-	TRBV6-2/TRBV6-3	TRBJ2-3	CASSYVAGGPGTQYF	TGTGCCAGCAGTTACGTAGCGGGGGGGCCTGGTACGCAGTATTTT
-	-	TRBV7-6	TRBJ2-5	CASSSLGGKEETQYF	TGTGCCAGCAGCTCGTTGGGGGGAAAAGAAGAGACCCAGTACTTC
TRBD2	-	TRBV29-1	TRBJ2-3	CSVESGGGTDTQYF	TGCAGCGTTGAATCGGGGGGGGGCACAGATACGCAGTATTTT
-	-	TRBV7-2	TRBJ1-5	CASSSGSSNQPQHF	TGTGCCAGCAGCAGTGGGAGCAGCAATCAGCCCCAGCATTTT
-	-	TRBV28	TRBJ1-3	CASSDGHAGNTIYF	TGTGCCAGCAGTGACGGACACGCGGGAAACACCATATATTTT
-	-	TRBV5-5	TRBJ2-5	CASSVPGRETQYF	TGTGCCAGCAGCGTCCCAGGGCGGGAGACCCAGTACTTC
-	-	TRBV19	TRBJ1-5	CASNPTGSRISNQPQHF	TGTGCCAGTAACCCTACAGGGAGTAGAATTAGCAATCAGCCCCAGCATTTT
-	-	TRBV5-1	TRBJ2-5	CASSLVQGKETQYF	TGCGCCAGCAGCTTGGTCCAGGGGAAAGAGACCCAGTACTTC
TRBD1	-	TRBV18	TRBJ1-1	CASSPPGQGGNTEAFF	TGTGCCAGCTCACCCCCTGGACAGGGCGGGAACACTGAAGCTTTCTTT
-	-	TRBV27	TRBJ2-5	CASRPFQVAGIGAQYF	TGTGCCAGCAGACCCTTCCAGGTTGCCGGGATTGGGGCCCAGTACTTC
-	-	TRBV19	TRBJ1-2	CASISARRDLLRGYGYTF	TGTGCCAGTATATCAGCGCGGAGGGACCTCCTACGCGGGTATGGCTACACCTTC
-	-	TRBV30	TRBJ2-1	CAWAQRASVYNEQFF	TGTGCCTGGGCCCAGCGGGCTTCCGTCTACAATGAGCAGTTCTTC
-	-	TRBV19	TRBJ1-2	CASSMVGGSYGYTF	TGTGCCAGTAGTATGGTTGGAGGGAGCTATGGCTACACCTTC
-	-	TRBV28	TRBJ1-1	CASSLFMNTEAFF	TGTGCCAGCAGTTTGTTCATGAACACTGAAGCTTTCTTT
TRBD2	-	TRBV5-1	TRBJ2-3	CASSLAMASGRPSDTQYF	TGCGCCAGCAGCTTGGCAATGGCTAGCGGGAGGCCTTCAGATACGCAGTATTTT
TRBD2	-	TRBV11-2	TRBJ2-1	CASSPPGTSGGAIEQFF	TGTGCCAGCAGCCCTCCCGGGACTAGCGGGGGGGCGATTGAGCAGTTCTTC
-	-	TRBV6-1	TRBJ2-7	CASSESGGTYEQYF	TGTGCCAGCAGTGAGTCAGGGGGGACCTACGAGCAGTACTTC
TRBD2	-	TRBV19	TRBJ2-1	CASSTPPSGGYNEQFF	TGTGCCAGTAGTACCCCCCCTAGCGGGGGCTACAATGAGCAGTTCTTC
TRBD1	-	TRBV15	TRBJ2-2	CATSSVTGGTGELFF	TGTGCCACCAGCAGTGTGACAGGGGGCACCGGGGAGCTGTTTTTT
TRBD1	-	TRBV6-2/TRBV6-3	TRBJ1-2	CASSYPQQGGHYGYTF	TGTGCCAGCAGTTACCCCCAACAAGGGGGCCACTATGGCTACACCTTC
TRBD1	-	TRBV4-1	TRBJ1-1	CASSLDRASATEAFF	TGCGCCAGCAGCCTAGACAGGGCAAGTGCCACTGAAGCTTTCTTT
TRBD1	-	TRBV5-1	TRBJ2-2	CASGRTGVVTGELFF	TGCGCCAGCGGCAGGACAGGGGTCGTCACCGGGGAGCTGTTTTTT
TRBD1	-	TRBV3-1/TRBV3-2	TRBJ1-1	CASSQGGQGQPLKAFF	TGTGCCAGCAGCCAAGGAGGACAGGGGCAACCACTGAAGGCTTTCTTT
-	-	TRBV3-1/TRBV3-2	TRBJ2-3	CASTWGQGFTDTQYF	TGTGCCAGCACCTGGGGGCAGGGCTTCACAGATACGCAGTATTTT
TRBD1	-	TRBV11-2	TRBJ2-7	CASSPIQGAGNEQYF	TGTGCCAGCAGCCCGATACAGGGGGCGGGTAACGAGCAGTACTTC
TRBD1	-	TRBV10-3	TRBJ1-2	CAISEPGQGSTAGYTF	TGTGCCATCAGTGAGCCGGGACAGGGAAGTACGGCTGGCTACACCTTC
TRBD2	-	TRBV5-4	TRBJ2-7	CASRPGTSGSYEQYF	TGTGCCAGCAGGCCTGGGACTAGCGGTTCCTACGAGCAGTACTTC
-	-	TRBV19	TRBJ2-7	CASSIVGSPSYEQYF	TGTGCCAGTAGTATAGTAGGGAGCCCCTCCTACGAGCAGTACTTC
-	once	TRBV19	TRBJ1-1	CASSYSFMNTEAFF	TGTGCCAGTAGTTACAGCTTCATGAACACTGAAGCTTTCTTT
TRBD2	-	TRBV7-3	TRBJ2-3	CASSSGTSVSADTQYF	TGTGCCAGCAGCTCCGGGACTAGCGTCTCGGCAGATACGCAGTATTTT
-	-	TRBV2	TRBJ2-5	CASSSVEAQYF	TGTGCCAGCAGCTCTGTTGAGGCCCAGTACTTC
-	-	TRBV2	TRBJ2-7	CASSDTGKQYF	TGTGCCAGCAGTGACACAGGGAAGCAGTACTTC